This T cell receptor (beta chain) was profiled in a study of low-dose radiotherapy and immunotherapy resistance in tumors. Whole-study context: Every six weeks patients received intravenous ipilimumab 1 mg/kg, and every two weeks they received intravenous nivolumab 240 mg. Intravenous cyclophosphamide 200 mg/m2 was given every two weeks, one day before radiation and immunotherapy. Once cycle 1 day 1 began, patients took oral aspirin 300 mg daily for four cycles.

This clonotype was seen at least ten times. As for time point: after trial treatment. The sample's treatment: LDRT plus nivolumab, ipilimumab, low-dose cyclophosphamide and aspirin (RACIN trial). Alpha and beta chains were covered, as first-strand cDNA relied on TRAV- and TRBV-specific primers. TCR amplification ran approximately 22 PCR cycles using constant-region and V-primer adapter primers. One entry per CDR3 protein results from TCRdb running MiXCR on the reads. Among tens of thousands of distinct CDR3 sequences listed, around 25% were seen once. The CDR3 consists of 16 residues. The ends lost 6 bases at V and 1 base at J; junction bases unmatched: 11.

Sequencing was performed on PBMCs, taken after low-dose radiotherapy plus immunotherapy. This receptor was identified in a male donor with prostate cancer. The gene calls are TRBV12-3 or TRBV12-4 and TRBJ2-5; TRBD1 matches at 7 bases. The CDR3 DNA reads TGTGCCAGCAGCAATTTGCCCCGGGACAGCCAAGAGACCCAGTACTTC. Its translation: CASSNLPRDSQETQYF.